The clone carrying this T cell receptor (beta chain) has a single count. The target antigen is unknown. The CDR3 consists of 15 residues. V gave up 8 bases and J gave up 5 bases, with 21 bases separating them. Per germline, CDR1 KGHSH and CDR2 LQKENI. The data are from a study of T cells in localized non-small cell lung cancer. Regarding the study as a whole: Because sequencing included only one region (of the tumor), heterogeneity remains possible. Adjacent uninvolved lung had the highest clonality, suggesting focused antigen responses.

Method: immunoSEQ multiplex PCR; TCRdb's copy keeps in-frame clones and lacks some. The repertoire holds fewer than 95,000 clones, with around 90% as singletons. This sequence joins TRBV18 and TRBJ1-1; D perhaps matches TRBD1 (5 bases). The sequence derives from a woman between 35 and 75 years old with stage II squamous cell lung carcinoma. The sample was PBMCs, taken before any cancer treatment. CDR3 DNA sequence: TGTGCCAGCGAAAGCCAAGCGACGACAGAGACTGAAGCTTTCTTT. It encodes CASESQATTETEAFF.